This is a list of T cell receptor beta chains from one sample in a study of blood T cell repertoires in COVID-19. The method was immunoSEQ multiplex PCR; TCRdb's version includes in-frame clones alone and lacks a portion of them. The data contain fewer than 650,000 clones, 85% to 90% of them singletons. Sequencing input: peripheral blood. These receptors were obtained from a woman aged 50 to 60 with COVID-19, enrolled during active disease. Each CDR3 is given with its conserved first and last residue. The D gene is left open where the match is weak. Size values are once, few and many counts, or a class for expanded clones, and some rows have none.

J gene: TRBJ2-7; clone size: once; V gene: TRBV10-2; D gene: TRBD1; CDR3 DNA: TGCGCCAGCAGTGGCCTACAGGGGGCAAGGCGCGAGCAGTACTTC; CDR3 protein: CASSGLQGARREQYF
J gene: TRBJ1-3; clone size: NA; V gene: TRBV5-1; D gene: TRBD1; CDR3 DNA: TGCGCCAGCAGCCAGGGGGCGCATGGAAACACCATATATTTT; CDR3 protein: CASSQGAHGNTIYF
J gene: TRBJ1-6; clone size: NA; V gene: TRBV28; D gene: NA; CDR3 DNA: TGTGCCAGCAGCAGAGGCGGGAGCTCCTATAATTCACCCCTCCACTTT; CDR3 protein: CASSRGGSSYNSPLHF
J gene: TRBJ1-2; clone size: NA; V gene: TRBV6-1; D gene: NA; CDR3 DNA: TGTGCCAGCAGTGAGTACAGCTATGGCTACACCTTC; CDR3 protein: CASSEYSYGYTF
J gene: TRBJ2-1; clone size: NA; V gene: TRBV5-1; D gene: TRBD2; CDR3 DNA: TGCGCCAGCAGCTTGGAGTCTAGCGGCTACAATGAGCAGTTCTTC; CDR3 protein: CASSLESSGYNEQFF
J gene: TRBJ2-7; clone size: NA; V gene: TRBV19; D gene: TRBD2; CDR3 DNA: TGTGCCAGTAGTATCGAAGGGGGTAGCGGGAACTCCTACGAGCAGTACTTC; CDR3 protein: CASSIEGGSGNSYEQYF
J gene: TRBJ1-2; clone size: NA; V gene: TRBV3-1/TRBV3-2; D gene: NA; CDR3 DNA: TGTGCCAGCACCACGTCGGGTGATGGCTACACCTTC; CDR3 protein: CASTTSGDGYTF
J gene: TRBJ2-3; clone size: NA; V gene: TRBV19; D gene: NA; CDR3 DNA: TGTGCCAGTTCCCACGGCGTGGAGGGCACAGATACGCAGTATTTT; CDR3 protein: CASSHGVEGTDTQYF
J gene: TRBJ1-1; clone size: once; V gene: TRBV5-6; D gene: TRBD1; CDR3 DNA: TGTGCCAGCAGCGGGGGACAGGGTGAGGCTTTCTTT; CDR3 protein: CASSGGQGEAFF
J gene: TRBJ1-1; clone size: NA; V gene: TRBV28; D gene: NA; CDR3 DNA: TGTGCCAGCAGTTTGAGTGTTTATGAAGCTTTCTTT; CDR3 protein: CASSLSVYEAFF
J gene: TRBJ1-5; clone size: NA; V gene: TRBV4-1; D gene: NA; CDR3 DNA: TGCGCCAGCAGCCGAAGGGAGGCGGGCAATCAGCCCCAGCATTTT; CDR3 protein: CASSRREAGNQPQHF
J gene: TRBJ1-2; clone size: NA; V gene: TRBV28; D gene: NA; CDR3 DNA: TGTGCCAGCAGTTCCCACGGGGTTCCGCGGGGCTACACCTTC; CDR3 protein: CASSSHGVPRGYTF
J gene: TRBJ2-4; clone size: NA; V gene: TRBV10-1; D gene: NA; CDR3 DNA: TGCGCCAGCAGTGCGAAGGGCAGGGGAAACATTCAGTACTTC; CDR3 protein: CASSAKGRGNIQYF
J gene: TRBJ2-7; clone size: NA; V gene: TRBV28; D gene: NA; CDR3 DNA: TGTGCCAGCAGTCAGGGTCGCTACGAGCAGTACTTC; CDR3 protein: CASSQGRYEQYF
J gene: TRBJ2-6; clone size: NA; V gene: TRBV30; D gene: NA; CDR3 DNA: TGTGCCTGGTACTTGGGGGCCAACGTCCTGACTTTC; CDR3 protein: CAWYLGANVLTF
J gene: TRBJ2-7; clone size: NA; V gene: TRBV5-1; D gene: NA; CDR3 DNA: TGCGCCAGCAGCTTGGCCGGGGCAGGGGCCCCTAAGGAGCAGTACTTC; CDR3 protein: CASSLAGAGAPKEQYF
J gene: TRBJ1-6; clone size: NA; V gene: TRBV25-1; D gene: NA; CDR3 DNA: TGTGCCAGCAAGGGGGTTGATAATTCACCCCTCCACTTT; CDR3 protein: CASKGVDNSPLHF
J gene: TRBJ1-6; clone size: NA; V gene: TRBV19; D gene: NA; CDR3 DNA: TGTGCCAGTAGAAACGCGGGGCAATTTACACCCCTCCACTTT; CDR3 protein: CASRNAGQFTPLHF
J gene: TRBJ2-2; clone size: NA; V gene: TRBV21-1; D gene: NA; CDR3 DNA: TGTGCCAGCAGCAAACGCCGGGAGTCGAACACCGGGGAGCTGTTTTTT; CDR3 protein: CASSKRRESNTGELFF
J gene: TRBJ1-4; clone size: NA; V gene: TRBV27; D gene: TRBD1; CDR3 DNA: TGTGCCAGCAGCATTACAGGGGTTAATGAAAAACTGTTTTTT; CDR3 protein: CASSITGVNEKLFF
J gene: TRBJ1-5; clone size: NA; V gene: TRBV18; D gene: TRBD1; CDR3 DNA: TGTGCCAGCTCACCGCGGACAGGGAATCAGCCCCAGCATTTT; CDR3 protein: CASSPRTGNQPQHF
J gene: TRBJ2-3; clone size: NA; V gene: TRBV2; D gene: TRBD2; CDR3 DNA: TGTGCCAGCAGTGAGATAGCTAGCGGGGGTCACACAGATACGCAGTATTTT; CDR3 protein: CASSEIASGGHTDTQYF
J gene: TRBJ2-1; clone size: NA; V gene: TRBV5-1; D gene: NA; CDR3 DNA: TGCGCCAGCAGCTTGGGGGGCGCCAGCTCCTACAATGAGCAGTTCTTC; CDR3 protein: CASSLGGASSYNEQFF
J gene: TRBJ1-6; clone size: NA; V gene: TRBV7-9; D gene: NA; CDR3 DNA: TGTGCCAGCAGCTTAGGGACAGCCAATTCACCCCTCCACTTT; CDR3 protein: CASSLGTANSPLHF
J gene: TRBJ2-4; clone size: NA; V gene: TRBV7-8; D gene: TRBD2; CDR3 DNA: TGTGCCAGCAGCGTACAAGGGAGACTAGCGGGGGCAGGAAACATTCAGTACTTC; CDR3 protein: CASSVQGRLAGAGNIQYF
J gene: TRBJ1-5; clone size: NA; V gene: TRBV10-3; D gene: TRBD1; CDR3 DNA: TGTGCCATCAGTGACGCGGACAGGGCTTATCAGCCCCAGCATTTT; CDR3 protein: CAISDADRAYQPQHF
J gene: TRBJ2-2; clone size: NA; V gene: TRBV6-5; D gene: TRBD1; CDR3 DNA: TGTGCCAGCAGTTACACAGGGACAGGGAACACCGGGGAGCTGTTTTTT; CDR3 protein: CASSYTGTGNTGELFF
J gene: TRBJ2-1; clone size: NA; V gene: TRBV24-1; D gene: TRBD1; CDR3 DNA: TGTGCCACCAGTGCATTTCCGACAGGGTCCTACAATGAGCAGTTCTTC; CDR3 protein: CATSAFPTGSYNEQFF
J gene: TRBJ1-5; clone size: NA; V gene: TRBV6-5; D gene: NA; CDR3 DNA: TGTGCCAGCAGTTACTCGGGGTCAGGGCAGCCCCAGCATTTT; CDR3 protein: CASSYSGSGQPQHF
J gene: TRBJ1-3; clone size: NA; V gene: TRBV3-1/TRBV3-2; D gene: NA; CDR3 DNA: TGTGCCAGCAGCCAACGATTGAGTACTGGAAACACCATATATTTT; CDR3 protein: CASSQRLSTGNTIYF
J gene: TRBJ1-5; clone size: once; V gene: TRBV6-5; D gene: NA; CDR3 DNA: TGTGCCAGCAGTTCCGGGTCAAATCAGCCCCAGCATTTT; CDR3 protein: CASSSGSNQPQHF
J gene: TRBJ1-5; clone size: NA; V gene: TRBV7-9; D gene: NA; CDR3 DNA: TGTGCCAGCAGCTTACAGGGCCATCAGCCCCAGCATTTT; CDR3 protein: CASSLQGHQPQHF
J gene: TRBJ1-1; clone size: NA; V gene: TRBV3-1/TRBV3-2; D gene: NA; CDR3 DNA: TGTGCCAGCAGCTCACAGGGTAAGGACACTGAAGCTTTCTTT; CDR3 protein: CASSSQGKDTEAFF
J gene: TRBJ2-5; clone size: NA; V gene: TRBV19; D gene: TRBD2; CDR3 DNA: TGTGCCAGTAGTATTCGGGGGGGCCAAGAGACCCAGTACTTC; CDR3 protein: CASSIRGGQETQYF
J gene: TRBJ2-1; clone size: NA; V gene: TRBV9; D gene: NA; CDR3 DNA: TGTGCCAGCAGCGTTAACGGAGAATCCTACAATGAGCAGTTCTTC; CDR3 protein: CASSVNGESYNEQFF
J gene: TRBJ2-7; clone size: NA; V gene: TRBV12-3/TRBV12-4; D gene: NA; CDR3 DNA: TGTGCCAGCACGCAGGGCTCCTACGAGCAGTACTTC; CDR3 protein: CASTQGSYEQYF
J gene: TRBJ1-1; clone size: once; V gene: TRBV7-3; D gene: TRBD1; CDR3 DNA: TGTGCCAGCAGCAACGGACAGGGGGTAACTGAAGCTTTCTTT; CDR3 protein: CASSNGQGVTEAFF
J gene: TRBJ1-5; clone size: NA; V gene: TRBV15; D gene: TRBD1; CDR3 DNA: TGTGCCACCAGCGGTGGACAGGGCAATCAGCCCCAGCATTTT; CDR3 protein: CATSGGQGNQPQHF
J gene: TRBJ2-2; clone size: NA; V gene: TRBV19; D gene: TRBD1; CDR3 DNA: TGTGCCAGCAGCCGACAGGGGGGAACCGGGGAGCTGTTTTTT; CDR3 protein: CASSRQGGTGELFF
J gene: TRBJ1-2; clone size: NA; V gene: TRBV14; D gene: NA; CDR3 DNA: TGTGCCAGCAGCCAAGATTCCCTAGAGACGGCCCCATATGGCTACACCTTC; CDR3 protein: CASSQDSLETAPYGYTF
J gene: TRBJ2-7; clone size: NA; V gene: TRBV11-2; D gene: TRBD1; CDR3 DNA: TGTGCCAGCAGCTCCATAAGGTGGTTAGGGACAGGGGTCTACGAGCAGTACTTC; CDR3 protein: CASSSIRWLGTGVYEQYF
J gene: TRBJ1-3; clone size: NA; V gene: TRBV30; D gene: TRBD1; CDR3 DNA: TGTGCCTGGATTGGGGGGGAGACAGGGGCTGGAAACACCATATATTTT; CDR3 protein: CAWIGGETGAGNTIYF